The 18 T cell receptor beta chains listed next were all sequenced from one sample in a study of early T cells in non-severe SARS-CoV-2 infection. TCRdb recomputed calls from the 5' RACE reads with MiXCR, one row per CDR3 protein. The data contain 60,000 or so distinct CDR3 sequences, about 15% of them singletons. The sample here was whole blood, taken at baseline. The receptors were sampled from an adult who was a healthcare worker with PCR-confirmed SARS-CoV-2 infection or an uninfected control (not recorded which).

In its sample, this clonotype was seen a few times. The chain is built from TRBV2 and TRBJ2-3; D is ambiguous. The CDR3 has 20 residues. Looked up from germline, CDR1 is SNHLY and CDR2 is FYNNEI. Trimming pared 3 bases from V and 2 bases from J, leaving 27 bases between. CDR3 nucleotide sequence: TGTGCCAGCAGTGACTCGCCCTACATATCACAGACCCCCCACACAGATACGCAGTATTTT. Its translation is CASSDSPYISQTPHTDTQYF.

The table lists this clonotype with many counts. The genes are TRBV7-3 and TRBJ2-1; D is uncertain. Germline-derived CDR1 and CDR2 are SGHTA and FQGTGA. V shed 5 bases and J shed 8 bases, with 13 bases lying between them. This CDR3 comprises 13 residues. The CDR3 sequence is CASSPSFLDEQFF. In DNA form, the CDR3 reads TGTGCCAGCAGCCCTTCCTTCTTAGATGAGCAGTTCTTC.

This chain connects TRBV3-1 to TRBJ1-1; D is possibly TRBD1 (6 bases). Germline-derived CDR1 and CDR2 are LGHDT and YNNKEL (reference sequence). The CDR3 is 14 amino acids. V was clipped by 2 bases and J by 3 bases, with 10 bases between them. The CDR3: CASSQPNRDTEAFF. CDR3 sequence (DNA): TGTGCCAGCAGCCAACCGAACAGGGACACTGAAGCTTTCTTT. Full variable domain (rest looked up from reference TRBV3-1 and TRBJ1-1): DTAVSQTPKYLVTQMGNDKSIKCEQNLGHDTMYWYKQDSKKFLKIMFSYNNKELIINETVPNRFSPKSPDKAHLNLHINSLELGDSAVYFCASSQPNRDTEAFFGQGTRLTVV.

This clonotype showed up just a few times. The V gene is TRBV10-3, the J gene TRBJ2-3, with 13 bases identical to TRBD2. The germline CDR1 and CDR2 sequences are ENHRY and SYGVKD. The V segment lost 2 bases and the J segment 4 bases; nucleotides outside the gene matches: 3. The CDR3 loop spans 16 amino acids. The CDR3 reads CAISEGTSGAADTQYF. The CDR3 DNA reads TGTGCCATCAGTGAGGGGACTAGCGGGGCGGCAGATACGCAGTATTTT.

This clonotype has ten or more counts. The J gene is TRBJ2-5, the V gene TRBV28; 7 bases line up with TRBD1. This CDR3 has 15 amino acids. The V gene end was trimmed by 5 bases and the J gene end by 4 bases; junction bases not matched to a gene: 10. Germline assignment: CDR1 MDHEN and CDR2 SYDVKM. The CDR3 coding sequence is TGTGCCAGCAGTGACCCTCTAACAGGGGCAGAGACCCAGTACTTC. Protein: CASSDPLTGAETQYF.

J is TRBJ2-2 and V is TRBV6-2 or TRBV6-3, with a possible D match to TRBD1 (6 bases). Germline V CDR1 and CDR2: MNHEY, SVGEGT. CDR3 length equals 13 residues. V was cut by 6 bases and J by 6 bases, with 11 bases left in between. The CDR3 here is CASSPQGAGELFF. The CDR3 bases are TGTGCCAGCAGCCCACAGGGAGCCGGGGAGCTGTTTTTT.

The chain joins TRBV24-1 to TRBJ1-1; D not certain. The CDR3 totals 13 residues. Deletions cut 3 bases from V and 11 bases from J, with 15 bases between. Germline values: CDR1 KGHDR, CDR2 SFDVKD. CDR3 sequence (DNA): TGTGCCACCAGTGATAGGGTTTCCCGGAGGGCTTTCTTT. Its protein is CATSDRVSRRAFF.

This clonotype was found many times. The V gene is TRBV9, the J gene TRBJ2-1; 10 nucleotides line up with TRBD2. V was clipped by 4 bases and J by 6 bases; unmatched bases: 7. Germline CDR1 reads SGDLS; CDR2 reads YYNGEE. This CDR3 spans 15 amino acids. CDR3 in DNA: TGTGCCAGCAGCTCTCTAGCGGGAGTTAGCAATGAGCAGTTCTTC. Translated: CASSSLAGVSNEQFF.

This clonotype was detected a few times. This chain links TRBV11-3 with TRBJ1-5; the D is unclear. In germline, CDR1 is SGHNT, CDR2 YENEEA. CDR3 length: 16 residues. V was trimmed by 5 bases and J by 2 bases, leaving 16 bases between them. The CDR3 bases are TGTGCCAGCAGCCACACACGTGGATCCGGCAATCAGCCCCAGCATTTT. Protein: CASSHTRGSGNQPQHF.

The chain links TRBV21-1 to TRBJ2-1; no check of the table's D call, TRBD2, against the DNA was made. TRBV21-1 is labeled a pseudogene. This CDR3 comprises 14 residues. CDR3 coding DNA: TGTGCCAGCAGCCTTCAAGGGAGTTACAATGAGCAGTTCTTC. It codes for CASSLQGSYNEQFF.

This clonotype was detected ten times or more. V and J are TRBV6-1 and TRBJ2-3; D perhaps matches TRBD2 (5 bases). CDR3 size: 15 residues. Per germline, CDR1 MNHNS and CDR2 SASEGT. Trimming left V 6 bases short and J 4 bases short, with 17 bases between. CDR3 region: CASRTRDGVADTQYF. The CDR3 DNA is TGTGCCAGCAGGACCCGGGATGGGGTAGCAGATACGCAGTATTTT.

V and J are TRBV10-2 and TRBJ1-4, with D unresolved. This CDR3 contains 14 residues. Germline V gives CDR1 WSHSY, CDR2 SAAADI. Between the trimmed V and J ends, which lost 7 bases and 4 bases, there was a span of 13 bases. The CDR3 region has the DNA TGCGCCAGCACCGCCGTCGGTCTTAATGAAAAACTGTTTTTT. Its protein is CASTAVGLNEKLFF.

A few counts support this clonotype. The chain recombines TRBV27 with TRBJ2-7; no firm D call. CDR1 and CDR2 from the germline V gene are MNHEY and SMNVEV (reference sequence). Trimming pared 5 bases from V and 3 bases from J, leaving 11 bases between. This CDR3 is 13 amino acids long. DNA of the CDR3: TGTGCCAGCAGTCGCCCCCCGATCTACGAGCAGTACTTC. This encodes CASSRPPIYEQYF.

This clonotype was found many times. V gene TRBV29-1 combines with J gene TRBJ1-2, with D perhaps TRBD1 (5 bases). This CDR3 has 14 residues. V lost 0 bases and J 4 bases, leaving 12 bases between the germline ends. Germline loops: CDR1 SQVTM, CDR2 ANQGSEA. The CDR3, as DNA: TGCAGCGTTGAAGAAACAGGAAGAGGCTATGGCTACACCTTC. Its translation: CSVEETGRGYGYTF.

As DNA, the CDR3 is TGTGCCAGCTCGGGACAGATCACTGAAGCTTTCTTT. Translation: CASSGQITEAFF. This chain connects TRBV18 to TRBJ1-1; 7 bases are shared with TRBD1. CDR3 length: 12 residues. The germline V gene encodes CDR1 KGHSH and CDR2 LQKENI. V was clipped by 6 bases and J by 4 bases; unmatched bases: 2.

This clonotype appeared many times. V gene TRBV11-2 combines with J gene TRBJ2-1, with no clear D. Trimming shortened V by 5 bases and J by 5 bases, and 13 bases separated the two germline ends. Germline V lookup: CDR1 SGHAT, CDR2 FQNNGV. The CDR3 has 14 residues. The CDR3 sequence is CASSIMLFDNEQFF. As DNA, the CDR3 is TGTGCCAGCAGCATTATGCTGTTCGACAATGAGCAGTTCTTC.

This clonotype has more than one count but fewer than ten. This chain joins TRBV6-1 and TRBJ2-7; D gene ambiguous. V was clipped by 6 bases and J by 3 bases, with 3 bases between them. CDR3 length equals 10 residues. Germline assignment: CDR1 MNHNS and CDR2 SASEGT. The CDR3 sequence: CASSFYEQYF. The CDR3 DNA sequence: TGTGCCAGCAGCTTCTACGAGCAGTACTTC.

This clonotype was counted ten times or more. CDR3 in amino acids: CASSDGTSGNEQFF. CDR3 DNA sequence: TGTGCCAGCAGTGACGGGACTAGCGGCAATGAGCAGTTCTTC. The chain is built from TRBV6-4 and TRBJ2-1; 11 nucleotides agree with TRBD2. Germline lookup yields CDR1 MRHNA and CDR2 SNTAGT. The CDR3 spans 14 residues. The junction had 0 bases not matched to a gene; V was cut back by 2 bases and J by 6 bases.